This T cell receptor beta chain was obtained from a study of somatic mutations in cytotoxic T cells in rheumatoid arthritis. The study, taken as a whole, reports: Healthy controls showed no age-related rise in CD8+ clonality, whereas rheumatoid arthritis patients did. Antigenic targets recognized by the expanded CD8+ clones remained undetermined.

The ends lost 4 bases at V and 3 bases at J; junction bases unmatched: 4. The germline V gene encodes CDR1 SGHAT and CDR2 FQNNGV. This CDR3 has 14 residues. Generated by immunoSEQ multiplex PCR, the TCRdb table keeps only in-frame clones and is missing some. This table has 6,000 to 8,500 clones, approximately 77% appearing once. Remarks on this clone: Its cognate antigen is unknown.

Sequenced sample: CD8+ T cells sorted from blood. The sequence was obtained from a woman aged 55 to 70 in good health. The J gene is TRBJ2-7, the V gene TRBV11-2; 9 nucleotides align to TRBD1. The CDR3 sequence is CASSSGQGIYEQYF. The CDR3 DNA reads TGTGCCAGCAGCTCGGGACAGGGTATCTACGAGCAGTACTTC.